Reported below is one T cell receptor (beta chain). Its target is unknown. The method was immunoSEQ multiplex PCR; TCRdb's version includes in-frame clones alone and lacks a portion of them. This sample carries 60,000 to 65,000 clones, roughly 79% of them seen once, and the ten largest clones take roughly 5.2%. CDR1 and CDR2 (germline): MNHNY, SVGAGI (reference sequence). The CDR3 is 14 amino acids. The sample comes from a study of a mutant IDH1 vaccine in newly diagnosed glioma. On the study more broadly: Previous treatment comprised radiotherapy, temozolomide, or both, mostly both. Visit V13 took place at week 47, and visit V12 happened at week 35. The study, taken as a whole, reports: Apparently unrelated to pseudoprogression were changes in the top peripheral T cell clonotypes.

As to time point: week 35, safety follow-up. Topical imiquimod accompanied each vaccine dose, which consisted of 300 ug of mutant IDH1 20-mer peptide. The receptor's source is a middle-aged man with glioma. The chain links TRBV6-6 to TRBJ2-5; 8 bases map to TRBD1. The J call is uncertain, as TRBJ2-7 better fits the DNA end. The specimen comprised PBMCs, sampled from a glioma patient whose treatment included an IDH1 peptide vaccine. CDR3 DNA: TGTGCCAGCAGTTACGCCGGACAGGGATACGAGCAGTACTTC. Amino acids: CASSYAGQGYEQYF.